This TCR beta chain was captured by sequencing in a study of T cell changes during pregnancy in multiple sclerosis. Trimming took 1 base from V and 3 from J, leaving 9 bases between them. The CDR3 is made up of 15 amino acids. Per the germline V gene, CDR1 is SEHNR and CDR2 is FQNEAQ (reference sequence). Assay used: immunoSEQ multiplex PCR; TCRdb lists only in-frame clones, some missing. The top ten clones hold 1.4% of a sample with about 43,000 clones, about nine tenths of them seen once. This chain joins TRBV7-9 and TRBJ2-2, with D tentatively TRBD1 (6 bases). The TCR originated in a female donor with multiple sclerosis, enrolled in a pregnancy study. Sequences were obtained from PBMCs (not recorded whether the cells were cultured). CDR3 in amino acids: CASSLGQEDTGELFF. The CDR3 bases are TGTGCCAGCAGCTTAGGACAGGAGGACACCGGGGAGCTGTTTTTT.